This passage covers 5 T cell receptor beta chains from one sample sequenced in a study of cytomegalovirus exposure and HLA in healthy donors. In the PCR, 60 Vbeta and 13 Jbeta primers were used. Method: immunoSEQ multiplex PCR; TCRdb's copy keeps in-frame clones and lacks some. The repertoire consists of fewer than 250,000 clones, with around 80% occurring once and the leading ten covering around 0.2%. The sample comprised PBMCs. These receptors were collected from a girl aged 2-15 years in good health and CMV-seronegative.

The V call is TRBV6-6, the J call TRBJ2-5, with TRBD2 identical over 13 bases. Germline CDR1 MNHNY, CDR2 SVGAGI (reference sequence). This CDR3 comprises 15 residues. Trimming took 2 bases from V and 7 from J; bases not matched to a gene: 4. The CDR3 DNA sequence: TGTGCCAGCAGTTACACTCGGACTAGCGGGGGGACCCAGTACTTC. It specifies CASSYTRTSGGTQYF.

In nucleotides, the CDR3 is TGTGCCAGCAGCTTAGTCCCCCGGTCACCCCTCCACTTT. Amino acids: CASSLVPRSPLHF. The chain recombines TRBV7-9 with TRBJ1-6; D is undetermined. V lost 1 base, J lost 10 bases, and 8 bases lay in between. In germline, CDR1 is SEHNR, CDR2 FQNEAQ (reference sequence). The CDR3 totals 13 residues.

The rearrangement joins TRBV4-1 to TRBJ2-3; maybe TRBD2 (7 bases). The CDR3 is made up of 16 amino acids. The germline CDR1 and CDR2 sequences are MGHRA and YSYEKL. V lost 5 bases, J lost 3 bases, and 18 bases lay in between. The CDR3 spells CASSYTPAGATDTQYF. The CDR3 DNA sequence: TGCGCCAGCAGCTACACCCCGGCGGGGGCGACAGATACGCAGTATTTT.

The V and J genes are TRBV5-1 and TRBJ2-7; 10 bases are shared with TRBD1. From germline, CDR1 is SGHRS and CDR2 YFSETQ. CDR3 length equals 15 residues. After removal of 4 bases from V and 0 bases from J, the junction contained 4 bases not matched to a gene. The CDR3 is CASSLGQGISYEQYF. The CDR3 DNA reads as TGCGCCAGCAGCCTGGGACAGGGGATCTCCTACGAGCAGTACTTC.

CDR3 residues: CASSSMGGASSYEQYF. The CDR3 region has the DNA TGTGCCAGCAGTTCGATGGGGGGTGCGAGCTCCTACGAGCAGTACTTC. V gene TRBV27 combines with J gene TRBJ2-7; possibly TRBD2 for D (6 bases). The CDR3 is made up of 16 amino acids. Looked up from germline, CDR1 is MNHEY and CDR2 is SMNVEV (reference sequence). Between the trimmed V and J ends, which lost 4 bases and 0 bases, there was a span of 16 bases.